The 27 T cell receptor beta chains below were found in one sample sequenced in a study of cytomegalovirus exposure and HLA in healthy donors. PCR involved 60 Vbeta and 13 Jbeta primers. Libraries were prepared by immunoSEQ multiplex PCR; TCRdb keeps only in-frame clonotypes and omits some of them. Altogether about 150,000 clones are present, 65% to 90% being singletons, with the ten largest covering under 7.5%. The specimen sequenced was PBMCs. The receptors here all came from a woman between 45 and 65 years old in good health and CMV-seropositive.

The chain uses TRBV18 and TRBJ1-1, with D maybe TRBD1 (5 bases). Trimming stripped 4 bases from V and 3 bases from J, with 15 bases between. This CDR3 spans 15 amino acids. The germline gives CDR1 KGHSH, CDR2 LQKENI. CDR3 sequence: CASSRKGAGDTEAFF. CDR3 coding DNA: TGTGCCAGCTCACGAAAGGGAGCGGGGGACACTGAAGCTTTCTTT.

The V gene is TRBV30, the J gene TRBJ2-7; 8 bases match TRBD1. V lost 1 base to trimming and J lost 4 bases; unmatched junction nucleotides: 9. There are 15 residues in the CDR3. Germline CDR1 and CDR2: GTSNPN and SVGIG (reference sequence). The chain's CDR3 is CAWSDPLQGAYEQYF. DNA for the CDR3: TGTGCCTGGAGTGACCCGCTGCAGGGGGCTTACGAGCAGTACTTC. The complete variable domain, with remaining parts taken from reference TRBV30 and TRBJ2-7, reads SQTIHQWPATLVQPVGSPLSLECTVEGTSNPNLYWYRQAAGRGLQLLFYSVGIGQISSEVPQNLSASRPQDRQFILSSKKLLLSDSGFYLCAWSDPLQGAYEQYFGPGTRLTVT.

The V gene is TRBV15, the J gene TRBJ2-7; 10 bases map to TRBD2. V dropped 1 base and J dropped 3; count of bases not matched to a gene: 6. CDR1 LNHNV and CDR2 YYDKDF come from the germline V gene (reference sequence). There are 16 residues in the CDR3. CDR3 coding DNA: TGTGCCACCAGCAGAGCACTAGCGGGGAGGATCTACGAGCAGTACTTC. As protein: CATSRALAGRIYEQYF.

DNA for the CDR3: TGTGCCAGCAGTCAAGGACAGGGGGGGGATACGCAGTATTTT. It specifies CASSQGQGGDTQYF. V gene TRBV11-3 combines with J gene TRBJ2-3, with 10 bases aligning to TRBD1. The J segment lost 6 bases and the V segment lost 6 bases, leaving 6 bases of the junction unmatched. The CDR3 is 14 amino acids. CDR1 SGHNT and CDR2 YENEEA come from the germline V gene.

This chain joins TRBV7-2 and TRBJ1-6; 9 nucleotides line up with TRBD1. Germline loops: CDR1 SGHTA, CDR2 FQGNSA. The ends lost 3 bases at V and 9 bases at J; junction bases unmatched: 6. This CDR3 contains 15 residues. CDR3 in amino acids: CASSFPGQGSSPLHF. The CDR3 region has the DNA TGTGCCAGCAGCTTCCCGGGACAGGGAAGTTCACCCCTCCACTTT.

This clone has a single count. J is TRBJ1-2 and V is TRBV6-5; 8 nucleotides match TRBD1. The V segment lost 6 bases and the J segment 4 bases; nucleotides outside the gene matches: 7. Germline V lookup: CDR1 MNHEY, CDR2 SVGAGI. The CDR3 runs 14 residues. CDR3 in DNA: TGTGCCAGCAGCCCTTGGCAGGGGGCCTATGGCTACACCTTC. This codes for CASSPWQGAYGYTF.

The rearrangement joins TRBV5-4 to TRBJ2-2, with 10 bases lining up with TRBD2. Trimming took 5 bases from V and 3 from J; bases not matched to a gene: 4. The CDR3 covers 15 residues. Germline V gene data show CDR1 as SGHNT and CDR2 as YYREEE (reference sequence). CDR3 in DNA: TGTGCCAGCAGACCCGGACTAGCGGACACCGGGGAGCTGTTTTTT. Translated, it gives CASRPGLADTGELFF.

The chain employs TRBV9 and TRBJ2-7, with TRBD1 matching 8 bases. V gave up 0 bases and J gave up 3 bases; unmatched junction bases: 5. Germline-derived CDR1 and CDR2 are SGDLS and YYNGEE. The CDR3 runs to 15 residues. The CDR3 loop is CASSVGSGGIYEQYF. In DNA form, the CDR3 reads TGTGCCAGCAGCGTAGGCTCAGGGGGCATCTACGAGCAGTACTTC.

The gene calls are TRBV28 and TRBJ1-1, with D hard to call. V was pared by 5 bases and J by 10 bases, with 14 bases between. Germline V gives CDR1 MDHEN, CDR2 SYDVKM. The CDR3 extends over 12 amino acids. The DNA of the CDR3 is TGTGCCAGCAGTACACGACTTCCTGGAGCTTTCTTT. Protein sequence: CASSTRLPGAFF.

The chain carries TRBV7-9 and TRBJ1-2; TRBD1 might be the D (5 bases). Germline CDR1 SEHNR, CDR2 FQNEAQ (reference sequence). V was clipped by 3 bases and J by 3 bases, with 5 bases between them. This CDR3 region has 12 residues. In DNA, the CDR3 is TGTGCCAGCAGCTTGACAGACTATGGCTACACCTTC. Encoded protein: CASSLTDYGYTF.

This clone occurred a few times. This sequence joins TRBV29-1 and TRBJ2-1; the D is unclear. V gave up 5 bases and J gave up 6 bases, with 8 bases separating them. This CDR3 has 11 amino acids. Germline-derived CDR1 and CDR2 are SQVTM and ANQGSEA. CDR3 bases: TGCAGCGTTCAGGTGGGCAATGAGCAGTTCTTC. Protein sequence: CSVQVGNEQFF.

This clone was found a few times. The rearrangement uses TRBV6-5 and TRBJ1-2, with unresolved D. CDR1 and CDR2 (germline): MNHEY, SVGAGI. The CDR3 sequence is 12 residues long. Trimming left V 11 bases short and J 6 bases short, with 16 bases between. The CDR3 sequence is CASATGSHGYTF. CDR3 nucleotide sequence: TGTGCCTCTGCCACGGGGTCTCATGGCTACACCTTC.

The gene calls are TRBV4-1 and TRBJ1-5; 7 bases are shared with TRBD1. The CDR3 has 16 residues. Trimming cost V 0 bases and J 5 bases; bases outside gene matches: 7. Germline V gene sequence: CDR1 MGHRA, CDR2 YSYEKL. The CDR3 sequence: CASSQDAGQGDQPQHF. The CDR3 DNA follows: TGCGCCAGCAGCCAAGACGCGGGTCAGGGGGATCAGCCCCAGCATTTT.

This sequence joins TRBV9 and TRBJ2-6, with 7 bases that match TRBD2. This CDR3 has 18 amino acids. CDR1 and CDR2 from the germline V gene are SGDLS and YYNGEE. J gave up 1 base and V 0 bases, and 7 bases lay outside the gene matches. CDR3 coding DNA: TGTGCCAGCAGCGTAGCTTTGTCGGGGGGTTCTGGGGCCAACGTCCTGACTTTC. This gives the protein CASSVALSGGSGANVLTF.

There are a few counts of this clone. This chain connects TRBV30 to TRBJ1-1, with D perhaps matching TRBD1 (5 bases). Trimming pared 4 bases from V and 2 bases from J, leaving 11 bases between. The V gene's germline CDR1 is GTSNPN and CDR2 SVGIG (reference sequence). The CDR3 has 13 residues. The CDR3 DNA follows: TGTGCCTGGATGGGGGGGATTAACACTGAAGCTTTCTTT. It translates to CAWMGGINTEAFF. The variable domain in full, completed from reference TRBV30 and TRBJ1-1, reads SQTIHQWPATLVQPVGSPLSLECTVEGTSNPNLYWYRQAAGRGLQLLFYSVGIGQISSEVPQNLSASRPQDRQFILSSKKLLLSDSGFYLCAWMGGINTEAFFGQGTRLTVV.

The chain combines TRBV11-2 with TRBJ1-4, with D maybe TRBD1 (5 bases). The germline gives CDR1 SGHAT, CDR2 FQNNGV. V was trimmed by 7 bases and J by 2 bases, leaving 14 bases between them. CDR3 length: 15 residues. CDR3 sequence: CASTIRVGTNEKLFF. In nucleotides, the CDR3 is TGTGCCAGCACCATCAGGGTTGGCACTAATGAAAAACTGTTTTTT.

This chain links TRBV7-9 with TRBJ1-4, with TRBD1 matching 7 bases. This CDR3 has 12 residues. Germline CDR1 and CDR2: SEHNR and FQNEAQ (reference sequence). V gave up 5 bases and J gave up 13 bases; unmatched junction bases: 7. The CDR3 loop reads CASSPGDRRLFF. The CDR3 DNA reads TGTGCCAGCAGCCCCGGGGACAGAAGACTGTTTTTT.

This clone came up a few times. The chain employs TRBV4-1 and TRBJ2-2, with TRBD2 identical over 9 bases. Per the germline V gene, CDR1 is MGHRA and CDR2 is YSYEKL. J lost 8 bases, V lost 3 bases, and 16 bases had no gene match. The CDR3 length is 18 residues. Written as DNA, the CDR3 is TGCGCCAGCAGCCAGGACTATCTCGGCGGGGGGGCAAGTGGGGAGCTGTTTTTT. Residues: CASSQDYLGGGASGELFF.

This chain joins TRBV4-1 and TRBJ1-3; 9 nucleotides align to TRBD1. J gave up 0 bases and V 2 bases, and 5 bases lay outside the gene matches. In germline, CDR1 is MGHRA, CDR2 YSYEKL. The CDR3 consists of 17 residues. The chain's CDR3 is CASSQLTGGHSGNTIYF. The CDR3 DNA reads TGCGCCAGCAGCCAATTAACAGGGGGCCACTCTGGAAACACCATATATTTT.

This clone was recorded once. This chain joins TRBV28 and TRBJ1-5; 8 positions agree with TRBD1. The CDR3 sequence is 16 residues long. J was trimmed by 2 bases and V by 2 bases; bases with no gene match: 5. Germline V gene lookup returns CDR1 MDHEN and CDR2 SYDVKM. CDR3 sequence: CASSLVTTGGNQPQHF. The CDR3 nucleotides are TGTGCCAGCAGTTTAGTGACGACAGGGGGCAATCAGCCCCAGCATTTT.

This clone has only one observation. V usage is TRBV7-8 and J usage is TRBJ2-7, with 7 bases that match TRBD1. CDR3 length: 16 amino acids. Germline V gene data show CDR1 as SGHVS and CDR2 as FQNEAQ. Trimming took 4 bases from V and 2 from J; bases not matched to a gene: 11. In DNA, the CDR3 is TGTGCCAGCAGCTGGAGCCTAGGACAGGCCACCTACGAGCAGTACTTC. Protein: CASSWSLGQATYEQYF.

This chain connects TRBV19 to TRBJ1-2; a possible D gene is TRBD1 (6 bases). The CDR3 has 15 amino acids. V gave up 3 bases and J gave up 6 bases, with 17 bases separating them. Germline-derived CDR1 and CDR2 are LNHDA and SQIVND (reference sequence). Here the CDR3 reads CASSMPADRWNGYTF. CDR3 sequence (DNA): TGTGCCAGTAGTATGCCGGCAGACAGGTGGAATGGCTACACCTTC.

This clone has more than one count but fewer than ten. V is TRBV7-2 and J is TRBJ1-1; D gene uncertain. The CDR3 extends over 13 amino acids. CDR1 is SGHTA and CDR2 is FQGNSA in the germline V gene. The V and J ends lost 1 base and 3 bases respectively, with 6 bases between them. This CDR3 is CASSLGTYTEAFF. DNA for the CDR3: TGTGCCAGCAGCTTAGGAACTTACACTGAAGCTTTCTTT.

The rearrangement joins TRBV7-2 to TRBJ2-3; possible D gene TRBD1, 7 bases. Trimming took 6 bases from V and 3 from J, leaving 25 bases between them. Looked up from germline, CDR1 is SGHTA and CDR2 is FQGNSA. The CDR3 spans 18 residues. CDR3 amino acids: CASSPTEAAGGLTDTQYF. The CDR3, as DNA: TGTGCCAGCAGTCCTACCGAGGCGGCAGGGGGACTGACAGATACGCAGTATTTT.

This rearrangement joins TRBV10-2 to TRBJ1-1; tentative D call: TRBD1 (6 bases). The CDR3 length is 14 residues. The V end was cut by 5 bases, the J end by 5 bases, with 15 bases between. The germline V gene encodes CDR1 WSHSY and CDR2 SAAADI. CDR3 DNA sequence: TGCGCCAGCAGTCTGACAGGCCCAAGGACTGAAGCTTTCTTT. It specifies CASSLTGPRTEAFF.

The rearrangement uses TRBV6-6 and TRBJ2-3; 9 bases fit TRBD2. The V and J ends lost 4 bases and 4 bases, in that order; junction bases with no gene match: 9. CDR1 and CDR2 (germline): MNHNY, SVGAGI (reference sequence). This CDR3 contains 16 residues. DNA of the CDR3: TGTGCCAGCAGTTCCTTGGGACTAGCCTCGTCAGATACGCAGTATTTT. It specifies CASSSLGLASSDTQYF.

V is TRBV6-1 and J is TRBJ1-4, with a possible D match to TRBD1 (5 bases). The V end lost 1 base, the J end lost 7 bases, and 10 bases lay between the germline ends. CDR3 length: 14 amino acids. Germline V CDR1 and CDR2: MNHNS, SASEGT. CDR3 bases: TGTGCCAGCAGTGAAGGGGCAGGGATTGAAAAACTGTTTTTT. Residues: CASSEGAGIEKLFF.